This TCR beta chain was found in a study of identical twins. General study findings and limits: For monozygotic twins, models underestimated out-of-frame TCR alpha sharing.

A few counts support this clonotype. What it recognizes is unknown. Germline CDR1 is SNHLY and CDR2 is FYNNEI. Deletions cut 4 bases from V and 0 bases from J, with 16 bases between. This CDR3 region has 17 residues. Unique molecular identifiers were in the cDNA, with template-switch universal primer binding. TCRdb used MiXCR to reprocess the 5' RACE reads, holding one entry per CDR3 protein. The table has roughly 250,000 distinct CDR3 sequences, approximately 7.3% seen once. This sample was shared with a second study, whose subject was yellow fever vaccine responses in identical twins. That report adds: The T cell response to vaccination in identical twins was reportedly partly convergent and partly personalized.

The chain uses TRBV2 and TRBJ1-5; possible D gene TRBD1, 5 bases. Sequenced input: CD8+ T cells sorted from blood. This TCR derives from a woman aged 18 to 35 in good health. CDR3 coding DNA: TGTGCCAGCAGTGCAGGATGGAAAGGGACTAGCAATCAGCCCCAGCATTTT. Its translation is CASSAGWKGTSNQPQHF.